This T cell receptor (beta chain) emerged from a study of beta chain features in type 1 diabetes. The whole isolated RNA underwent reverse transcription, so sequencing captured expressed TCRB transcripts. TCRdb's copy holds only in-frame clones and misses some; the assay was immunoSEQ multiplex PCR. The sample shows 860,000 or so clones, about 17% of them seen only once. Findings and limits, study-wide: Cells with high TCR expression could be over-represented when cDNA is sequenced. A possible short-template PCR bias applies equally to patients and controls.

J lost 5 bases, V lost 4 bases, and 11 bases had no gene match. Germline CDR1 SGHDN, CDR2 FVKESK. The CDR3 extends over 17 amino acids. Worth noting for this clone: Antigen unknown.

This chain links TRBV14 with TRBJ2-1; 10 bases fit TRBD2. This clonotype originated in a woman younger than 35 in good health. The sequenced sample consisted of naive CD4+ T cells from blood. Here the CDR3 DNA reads TGTGCCAGCAGCCTGACAGCCGGACTAGCGGATAACAATGAGCAGTTCTTC. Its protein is CASSLTAGLADNNEQFF.